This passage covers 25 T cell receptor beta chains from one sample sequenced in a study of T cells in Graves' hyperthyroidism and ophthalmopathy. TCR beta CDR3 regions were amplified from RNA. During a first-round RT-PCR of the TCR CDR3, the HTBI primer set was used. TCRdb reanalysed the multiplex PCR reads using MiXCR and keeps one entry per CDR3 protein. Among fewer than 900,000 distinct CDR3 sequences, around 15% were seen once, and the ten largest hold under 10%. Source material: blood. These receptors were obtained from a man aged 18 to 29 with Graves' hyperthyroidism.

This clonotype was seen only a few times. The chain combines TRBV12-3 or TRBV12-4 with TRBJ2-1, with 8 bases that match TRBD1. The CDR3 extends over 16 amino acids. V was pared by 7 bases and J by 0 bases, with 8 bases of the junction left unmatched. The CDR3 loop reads CASTTNRGSSYNEQFF. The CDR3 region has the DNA TGTGCCAGCACCACGAACAGGGGGAGCTCCTACAATGAGCAGTTCTTC.

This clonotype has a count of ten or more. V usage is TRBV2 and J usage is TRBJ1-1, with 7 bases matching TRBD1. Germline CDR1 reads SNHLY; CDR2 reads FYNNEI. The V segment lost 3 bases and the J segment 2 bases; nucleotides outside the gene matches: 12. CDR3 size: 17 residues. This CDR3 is CASSDGNTGDLNTEAFF. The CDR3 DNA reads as TGTGCCAGCAGTGATGGAAATACAGGGGACCTTAACACTGAAGCTTTCTTT.

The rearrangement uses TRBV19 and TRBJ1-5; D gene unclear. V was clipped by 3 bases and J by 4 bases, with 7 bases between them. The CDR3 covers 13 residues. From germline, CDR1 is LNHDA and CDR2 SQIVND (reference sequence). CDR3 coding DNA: TGTGCCAGTAGTATCCTGCGGAATCAGCCCCAGCATTTT. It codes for CASSILRNQPQHF. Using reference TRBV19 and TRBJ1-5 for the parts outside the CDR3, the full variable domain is DGGITQSPKYLFRKEGQNVTLSCEQNLNHDAMYWYRQDPGQGLRLIYYSQIVNDFQKGDIAEGYSVSREKKESFPLTVTSAQKNPTAFYLCASSILRNQPQHFGDGTRLSIL.

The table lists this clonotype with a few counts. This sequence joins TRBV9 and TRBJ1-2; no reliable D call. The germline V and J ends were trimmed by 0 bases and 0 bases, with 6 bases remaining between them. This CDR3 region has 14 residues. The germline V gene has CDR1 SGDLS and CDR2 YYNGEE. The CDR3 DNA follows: TGTGCCAGCAGCGTAGGGGGAGCTAACTATGGCTACACCTTC. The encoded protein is CASSVGGANYGYTF.

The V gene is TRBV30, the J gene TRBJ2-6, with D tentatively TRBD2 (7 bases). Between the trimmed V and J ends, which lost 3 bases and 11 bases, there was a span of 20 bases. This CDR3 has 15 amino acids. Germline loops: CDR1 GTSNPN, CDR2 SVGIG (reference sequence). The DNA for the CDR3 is TGTGCCTGGAGGTTAACAGGGAGGGGTTCGTACGTCCTGACTTTC. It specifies CAWRLTGRGSYVLTF.

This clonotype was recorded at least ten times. CDR3 nucleotide sequence: TGTGCCAGCAGCTCCACCGGGGGCAGGGGCAAAAACATTCAGTACTTC. Encoded protein: CASSSTGGRGKNIQYF. The J gene is TRBJ2-4, the V gene TRBV7-8; tentatively, D is TRBD1 or TRBD2 (6 bases each). This CDR3 region has 16 residues. Germline lookup yields CDR1 SGHVS and CDR2 FQNEAQ. Trimming left V 4 bases short and J 3 bases short, with 16 bases between.

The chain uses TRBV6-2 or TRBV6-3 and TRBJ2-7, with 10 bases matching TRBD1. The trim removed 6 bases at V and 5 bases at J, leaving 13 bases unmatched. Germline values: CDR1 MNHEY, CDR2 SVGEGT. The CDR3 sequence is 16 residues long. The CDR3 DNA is TGTGCCAGCAGCTTCACTATTGACAGGGGGCCCCACGAGCAGTACTTC. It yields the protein CASSFTIDRGPHEQYF.

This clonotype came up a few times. The CDR3 is CASSAYRGNEQFF. The CDR3 DNA sequence: TGTGCCAGCAGTGCATATAGGGGGAATGAGCAGTTCTTC. The rearrangement joins TRBV6-1 to TRBJ2-1; TRBD1 is a possible D gene (6 bases). In germline, CDR1 is MNHNS, CDR2 SASEGT. V was clipped by 4 bases and J by 7 bases, with 11 bases between them. The CDR3 covers 13 residues.

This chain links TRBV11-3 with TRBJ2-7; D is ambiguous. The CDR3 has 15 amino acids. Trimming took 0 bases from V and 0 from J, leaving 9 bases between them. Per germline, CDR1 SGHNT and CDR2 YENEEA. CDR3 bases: TGTGCCAGCAGCTTAGACCAACTTGCCTCCTACGAGCAGTACTTC. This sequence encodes CASSLDQLASYEQYF.

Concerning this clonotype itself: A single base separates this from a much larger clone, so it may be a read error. The CDR3 nucleotides read TGTGCCAGCTCACCCCGAGACGGCAGCGCTTACTACAAGCAGTACTTC. This encodes CASSPRDGSAYYKQYF. The gene calls are TRBV18 and TRBJ2-7; unclear D gene. The CDR3 runs to 16 residues. The V gene's germline CDR1 is KGHSH and CDR2 LQKENI.

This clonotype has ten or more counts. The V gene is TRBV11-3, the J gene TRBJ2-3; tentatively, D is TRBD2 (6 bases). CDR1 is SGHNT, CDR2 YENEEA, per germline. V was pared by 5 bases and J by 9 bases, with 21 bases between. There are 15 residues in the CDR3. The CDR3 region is CASSPQGLPTDTQYF. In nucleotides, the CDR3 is TGTGCCAGCAGCCCCCAGGGACTCCCTACCGACACGCAGTATTTT.

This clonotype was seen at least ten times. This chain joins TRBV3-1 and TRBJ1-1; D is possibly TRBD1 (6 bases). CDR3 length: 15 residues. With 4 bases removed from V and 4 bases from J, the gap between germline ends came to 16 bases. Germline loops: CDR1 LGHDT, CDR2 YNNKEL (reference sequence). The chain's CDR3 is CASSPMGGPITEAFF. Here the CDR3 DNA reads TGTGCCAGCAGCCCGATGGGGGGGCCTATCACTGAAGCTTTCTTT.

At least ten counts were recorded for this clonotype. The CDR3 bases are TGTGCCAGCAGCTTAGGGGACCGCAGCTCCTACAATGAGCAGTTCTTC. Residues: CASSLGDRSSYNEQFF. This chain connects TRBV11-2 to TRBJ2-1; D is possibly TRBD1 or TRBD2 (5 bases each). This CDR3 has 16 amino acids. Trimming removed 1 base from V and 0 bases from J, with 10 bases in between. Germline V gene sequence: CDR1 SGHAT, CDR2 FQNNGV.

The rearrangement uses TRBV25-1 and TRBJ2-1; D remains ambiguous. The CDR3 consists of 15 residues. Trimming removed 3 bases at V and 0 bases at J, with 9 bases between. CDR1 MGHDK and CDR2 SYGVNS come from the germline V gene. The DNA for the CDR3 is TGTGCCAGCAGTGAGTCTAGAACCTCCTACAATGAGCAGTTCTTC. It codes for CASSESRTSYNEQFF.

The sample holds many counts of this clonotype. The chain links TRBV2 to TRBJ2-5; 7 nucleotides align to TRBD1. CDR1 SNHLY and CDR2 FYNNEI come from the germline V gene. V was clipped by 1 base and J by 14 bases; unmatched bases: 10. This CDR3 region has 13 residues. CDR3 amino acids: CASSEGPGTASYF. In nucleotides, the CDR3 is TGTGCCAGCAGTGAAGGGCCCGGGACAGCTTCTTACTTC.

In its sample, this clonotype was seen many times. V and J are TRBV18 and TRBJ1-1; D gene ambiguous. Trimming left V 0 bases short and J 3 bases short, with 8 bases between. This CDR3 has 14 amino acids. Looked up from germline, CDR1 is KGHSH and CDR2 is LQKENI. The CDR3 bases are TGTGCCAGCTCACCACCGGCCGCGGACACTGAAGCTTTCTTT. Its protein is CASSPPAADTEAFF.

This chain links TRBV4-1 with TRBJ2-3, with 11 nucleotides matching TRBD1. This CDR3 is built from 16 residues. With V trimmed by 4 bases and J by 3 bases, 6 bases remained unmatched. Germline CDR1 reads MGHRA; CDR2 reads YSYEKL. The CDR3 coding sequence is TGCGCCAGCAGCCCCGGGGACAGGGGGACTACAGATACGCAGTATTTT. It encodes CASSPGDRGTTDTQYF.

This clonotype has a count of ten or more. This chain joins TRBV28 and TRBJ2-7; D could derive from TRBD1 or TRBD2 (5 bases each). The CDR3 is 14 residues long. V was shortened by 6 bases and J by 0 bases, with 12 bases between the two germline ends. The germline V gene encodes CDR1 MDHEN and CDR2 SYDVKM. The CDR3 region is CASRGPLDSYEQYF. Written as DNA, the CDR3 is TGTGCCAGCAGGGGACCGTTGGACTCCTACGAGCAGTACTTC.

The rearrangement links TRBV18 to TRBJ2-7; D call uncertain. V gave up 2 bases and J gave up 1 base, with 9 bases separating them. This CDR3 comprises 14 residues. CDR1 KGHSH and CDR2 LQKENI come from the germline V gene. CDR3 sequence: CASSPAQASYEQYF. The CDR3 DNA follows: TGTGCCAGCTCACCAGCGCAGGCATCCTACGAGCAGTACTTC.

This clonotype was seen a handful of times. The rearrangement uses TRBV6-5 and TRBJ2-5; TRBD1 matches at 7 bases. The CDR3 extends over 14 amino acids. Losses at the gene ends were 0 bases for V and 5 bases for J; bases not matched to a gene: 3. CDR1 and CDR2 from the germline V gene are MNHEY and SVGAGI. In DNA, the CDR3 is TGTGCCAGCAGTTACTCGACAGGGTCGGAGACCCAGTACTTC. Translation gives CASSYSTGSETQYF.

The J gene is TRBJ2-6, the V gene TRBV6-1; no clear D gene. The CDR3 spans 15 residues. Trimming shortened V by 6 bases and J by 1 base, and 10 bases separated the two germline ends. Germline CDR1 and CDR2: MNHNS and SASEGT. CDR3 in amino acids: CASSPDGSGANVLTF. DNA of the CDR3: TGTGCCAGCAGCCCGGACGGTTCTGGGGCCAACGTCCTGACTTTC.

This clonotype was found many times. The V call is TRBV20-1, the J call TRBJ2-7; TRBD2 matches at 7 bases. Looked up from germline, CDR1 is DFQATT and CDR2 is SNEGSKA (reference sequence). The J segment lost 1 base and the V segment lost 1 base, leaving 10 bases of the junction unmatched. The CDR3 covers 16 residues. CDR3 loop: CSARALVLAESYEQYF. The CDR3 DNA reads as TGCAGTGCTAGAGCCCTGGTGCTAGCGGAGTCCTACGAGCAGTACTTC.

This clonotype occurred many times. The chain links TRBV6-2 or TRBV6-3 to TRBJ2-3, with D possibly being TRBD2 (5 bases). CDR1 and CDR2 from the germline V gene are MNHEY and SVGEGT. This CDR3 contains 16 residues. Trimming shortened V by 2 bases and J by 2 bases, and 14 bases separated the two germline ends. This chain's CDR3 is CASSYAIGVDTDTQYF. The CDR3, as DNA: TGTGCCAGCAGTTACGCCATCGGGGTAGACACAGATACGCAGTATTTT.

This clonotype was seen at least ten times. This CDR3 reads CASTLGQGNEKLFF. The DNA for the CDR3 is TGTGCCAGCACCCTGGGACAGGGCAATGAAAAACTGTTTTTT. V is TRBV12-3 or TRBV12-4 and J is TRBJ1-4, with TRBD1 matching 9 bases. This CDR3 is 14 amino acids long. The ends lost 7 bases at V and 5 bases at J; junction bases unmatched: 5.

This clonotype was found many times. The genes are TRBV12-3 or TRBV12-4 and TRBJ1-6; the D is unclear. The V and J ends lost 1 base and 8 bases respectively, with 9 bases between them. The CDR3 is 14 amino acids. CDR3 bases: TGTGCCAGCAGTTTAGTCCACAAGGATTCACCCCTCCACTTT. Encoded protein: CASSLVHKDSPLHF.